These 3 T cell receptor beta chains share one sample of origin, sequenced in a study of shared clonotypes between healthy human individuals. Using immunoSEQ multiplex PCR, the repertoire was profiled, and TCRdb retains in-frame clones only, with some absent. The sample comprises approximately 510,000 clones, about four fifths of which are singletons, and over 10% rests with the top ten. The sample was PBMCs. Receptor source: a woman between 40 and 50 years old in good health. Some clones in this sample may be carry-over from other donors' samples.

The rearrangement uses TRBV30 and TRBJ1-2; D unclear. V lost 4 bases and J 4 bases, leaving 16 bases between the germline ends. Germline-derived CDR1 and CDR2 are GTSNPN and SVGIG (reference sequence). This CDR3 has 14 amino acids. CDR3 amino acids: CAWKTTLASYGYTF. CDR3 sequence (DNA): TGTGCCTGGAAGACCACGCTGGCCTCCTATGGCTACACCTTC.

A few counts support this clone. The V gene is TRBV2, the J gene TRBJ2-1; no clear D gene. The germline CDR1 and CDR2 sequences are SNHLY and FYNNEI. The CDR3 extends over 15 amino acids. Trimming stripped 1 base from V and 4 bases from J, with 11 bases between. The CDR3 protein is CASSEEEWGYNEQFF. The CDR3 nucleotides read TGTGCCAGCAGTGAAGAGGAGTGGGGATACAATGAGCAGTTCTTC.

The chain employs TRBV25-1 and TRBJ2-5; D is possibly TRBD2 (5 bases). The DNA end is more similar to TRBJ2-7, so the J call may be wrong. Per the germline V gene, CDR1 is MGHDK and CDR2 is SYGVNS. The CDR3 consists of 14 residues. The CDR3 protein is CASSEYGETYEQYF. CDR3 sequence (DNA): TGTGCCAGCAGTGAATACGGGGAAACCTACGAGCAGTACTTC.